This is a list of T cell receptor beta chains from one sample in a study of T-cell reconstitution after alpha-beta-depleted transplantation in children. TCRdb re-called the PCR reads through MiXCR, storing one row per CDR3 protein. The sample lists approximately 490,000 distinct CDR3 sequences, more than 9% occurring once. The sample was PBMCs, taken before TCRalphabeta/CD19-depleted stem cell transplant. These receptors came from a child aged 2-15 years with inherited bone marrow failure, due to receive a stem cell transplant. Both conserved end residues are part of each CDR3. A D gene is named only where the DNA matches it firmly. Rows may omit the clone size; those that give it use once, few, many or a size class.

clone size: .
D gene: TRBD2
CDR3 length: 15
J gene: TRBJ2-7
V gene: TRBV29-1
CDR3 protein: CSAWGGSSGGYEQYF
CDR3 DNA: TGCAGCGCCTGGGGTGGGTCCAGCGGGGGCTACGAGCAGTACTTC

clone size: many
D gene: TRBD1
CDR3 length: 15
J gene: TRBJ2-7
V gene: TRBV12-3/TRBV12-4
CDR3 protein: CASSFGGTGLSEQYF
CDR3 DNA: TGTGCCAGCAGTTTTGGCGGGACAGGGCTTAGCGAGCAGTACTTC

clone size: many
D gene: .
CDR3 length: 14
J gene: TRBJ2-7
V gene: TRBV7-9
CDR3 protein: CASSSIGRVPQQYF
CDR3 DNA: TGTGCCAGCAGCTCGATTGGCCGCGTACCTCAGCAGTACTTC

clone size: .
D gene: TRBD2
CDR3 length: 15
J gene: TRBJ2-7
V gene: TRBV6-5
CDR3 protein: CASSPSGSSSYEQYF
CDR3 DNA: TGTGCCAGCAGCCCTAGCGGGTCTTCCTCCTACGAGCAGTACTTC

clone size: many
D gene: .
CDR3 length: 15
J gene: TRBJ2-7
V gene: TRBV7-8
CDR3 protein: CASSPASGRTYEQYF
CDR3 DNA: TGTGCCAGCAGCCCGGCCAGTGGGCGGACCTACGAGCAGTACTTC

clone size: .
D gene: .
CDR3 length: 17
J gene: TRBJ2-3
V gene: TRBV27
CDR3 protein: CASSPPRVGKSTDTQYF
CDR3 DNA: TGTGCCAGCAGTCCTCCCCGGGTAGGAAAGAGCACAGATACGCAGTATTTT

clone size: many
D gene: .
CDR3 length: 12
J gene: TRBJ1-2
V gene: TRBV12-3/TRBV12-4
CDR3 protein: CASSLWERGYTF
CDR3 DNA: TGTGCCAGCAGTTTATGGGAGAGAGGCTACACCTTC

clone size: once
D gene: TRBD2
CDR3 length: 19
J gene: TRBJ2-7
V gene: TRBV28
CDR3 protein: CASSTGLAGEGLRGYEQYF
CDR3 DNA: TGTGCCAGCAGTACCGGACTAGCGGGAGAAGGGCTTCGGGGCTACGAGCAGTACTTC

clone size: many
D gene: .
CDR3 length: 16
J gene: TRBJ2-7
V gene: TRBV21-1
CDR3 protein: CASSKADRGLPYEQYF
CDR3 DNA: TGTGCCAGCAGCAAAGCGGACAGGGGGCTTCCCTACGAGCAGTACTTC

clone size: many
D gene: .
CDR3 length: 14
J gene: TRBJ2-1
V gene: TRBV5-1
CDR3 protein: CASSFHPGGNEQFF
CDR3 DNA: TGCGCCAGCAGCTTTCACCCAGGGGGGAATGAGCAGTTCTTC

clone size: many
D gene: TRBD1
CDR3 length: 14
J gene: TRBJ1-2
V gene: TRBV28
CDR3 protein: CASSSPWTGEGYTF
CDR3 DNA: TGTGCCAGCAGTTCCCCCTGGACAGGGGAAGGCTACACCTTC

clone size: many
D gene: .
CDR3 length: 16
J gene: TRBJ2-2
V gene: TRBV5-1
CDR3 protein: CASSLASRVNTGELFF
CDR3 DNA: TGCGCCAGCAGCTTGGCCAGCAGGGTGAACACCGGGGAGCTGTTTTTT